This T cell receptor (beta chain) was identified in a study of identical twins. Study-level points and caveats: Abundant beta clonotypes from cord blood had fewer insertions, unlike memory repertoires, which showed none. For out-of-frame beta sequences, excess twin sharing was weaker.

The CDR3 loop spans 16 amino acids. J was trimmed by 2 bases and V by 3 bases; bases with no gene match: 8. Germline V CDR1 and CDR2: SGHRS, YFSETQ. Via MiXCR, TCRdb re-called the 5' RACE reads, giving one row per CDR3 protein. The data contain a few hundred thousand distinct CDR3 sequences, 15% to 20% of them singletons. This clonotype was seen only a few times. No antigen is known for it. The material sequenced was naive T cells sorted from blood. This receptor was identified in a man over 45 in good health. The chain is built from TRBV5-1 and TRBJ2-3; TRBD1 matches 8 bases. In nucleotides, the CDR3 is TGCGCCAGCAGCTCACTGCAGGGGGCCCTCACAGATACGCAGTATTTT. Protein sequence: CASSSLQGALTDTQYF.